These 8 T cell receptor beta chains were sequenced from one sample in a study of blood T cell repertoires in COVID-19. The repertoire was sequenced with immunoSEQ multiplex PCR; TCRdb's copy has only in-frame clones and lacks some. The sample contains 56,000 or so clones, roughly 88% of which appear only once. Sample: peripheral blood. The receptors shown here come from a woman of 80 years or more with active COVID-19.

V gene TRBV27 combines with J gene TRBJ2-1, with D possibly TRBD2 on 6 matching bases. V was clipped by 8 bases and J by 14 bases, with 16 bases between them. Per germline, CDR1 MNHEY and CDR2 SMNVEV (reference sequence). The CDR3 covers 11 residues. The chain's CDR3 is CASAGLRGKFF. The CDR3 nucleotides read TGTGCCAGCGCGGGACTTCGCGGGAAGTTCTTC.

The V call is TRBV4-2, the J call TRBJ2-3; 7 bases line up with TRBD1. This CDR3 spans 18 amino acids. The V segment lost 1 base and the J segment 0 bases; nucleotides outside the gene matches: 10. Germline V lookup: CDR1 LGHNA, CDR2 YNFKEQ. The CDR3 reads CASSQVGGRAGSTDTQYF. The CDR3 coding sequence is TGTGCCAGCAGCCAAGTAGGGGGCAGGGCCGGGAGCACAGATACGCAGTATTTT.

The chain joins TRBV2 to TRBJ2-1; 7 bases align to TRBD1. From germline, CDR1 is SNHLY and CDR2 FYNNEI. J lost 6 bases, V lost 6 bases, and 5 bases had no gene match. The length of the CDR3 is 13 residues. The CDR3 loop is CASRGQVGNEQFF. The CDR3 coding sequence is TGTGCCAGCAGAGGACAGGTTGGCAATGAGCAGTTCTTC.

This sequence joins TRBV9 and TRBJ2-1, with a possible D match to TRBD2 (7 bases). The CDR3 has 15 amino acids. V lost 0 bases to trimming and J lost 8 bases, with 15 bases between them. CDR1 is SGDLS, CDR2 YYNGEE, per germline. For the CDR3, the DNA is TGTGCCAGCAGCGTAGAAGGCGGGGGCCGGGATGAGCAGTTCTTC. Its protein product is CASSVEGGGRDEQFF.

This clone appeared once. The rearrangement joins TRBV5-4 to TRBJ2-7, with TRBD1 identical over 12 bases. There are 15 residues in the CDR3. Trimming cost V 4 bases and J 6 bases; bases outside gene matches: 8. Looked up from germline, CDR1 is SGHNT and CDR2 is YYREEE (reference sequence). The CDR3 DNA reads TGTGCCAGCAGCCGGGGGACAGGGGGCCCCCTCGAGCAGTACTTC. This gives the protein CASSRGTGGPLEQYF.

The V call is TRBV4-3, the J call TRBJ1-1; D is ambiguous. With 0 bases removed from V and 11 bases from J, the gap between germline ends came to 13 bases. Per germline, CDR1 LGHNA and CDR2 YSLEER. The CDR3 is 13 amino acids. CDR3 DNA: TGCGCCAGCAGCCAAGATAGAGGGTCCAGGGCTTTCTTT. As protein: CASSQDRGSRAFF.

The chain recombines TRBV5-1 with TRBJ2-5; the match to TRBD2 covers 14 bases. The CDR3 loop spans 17 amino acids. Losses at the gene ends were 3 bases for V and 5 bases for J; bases not matched to a gene: 9. Germline loops: CDR1 SGHRS, CDR2 YFSETQ. The CDR3 protein is CASSSLAGLAGAETQYF. The CDR3 DNA reads TGCGCCAGCAGCTCCTTGGCGGGACTAGCGGGGGCGGAGACCCAGTACTTC.

This clone is a singleton in its sample. This chain uses TRBV27 with TRBJ2-7; possible D gene TRBD1, 6 bases. Germline CDR1 reads MNHEY; CDR2 reads SMNVEV (reference sequence). With 6 bases removed from V and 3 bases from J, the gap between germline ends came to 12 bases. This CDR3 is 13 amino acids long. The CDR3 reads CASSKDSHYEQYF. The CDR3 nucleotides are TGTGCCAGCAGCAAGGACAGCCACTACGAGCAGTACTTC.